This note documents a single T cell receptor beta chain sequence. Its antigen is not identified. This may be a read error, as it is one base from a much larger clone. The data were obtained in a study of molecular identifiers for immune sequencing clone quantification. Notes on the study in general: Among 800,000 to 1,000,000 naive cells, as was reported, spiked Jurkat TCR RNA from one cell was detectable.

This CDR3 has 14 residues. Per germline, CDR1 SGDLS and CDR2 YYNGEE. V dropped 0 bases and J dropped 5 bases, with 8 bases sitting between them. TCRdb re-called the PCR reads through MiXCR, storing one row per CDR3 protein. The data contain 600,000 to 650,000 distinct CDR3 sequences, about 20% of them seen just once; the ten biggest clones take up 0.85% to 0.9%. The rearrangement joins TRBV9 to TRBJ2-2; the D is unclear. This receptor was identified in a human donor in good health. Some libraries in this study had Jurkat cell RNA spiked in. Input material: naive CD8+ T cells from blood, with Jurkat cell RNA spiked in. Subset specified: FACS-sorted CD8+CD4-CCR7+CD45RA+ naive T cells. CDR3 sequence reads: CASSVAPDTGELFF. The CDR3 DNA follows: TGTGCCAGCAGCGTAGCGCCAGATACCGGGGAGCTGTTTTTT. The variable domain in full, completed from reference TRBV9 and TRBJ2-2, reads DSGVTQTPKHLITATGQRVTLRCSPRSGDLSVYWYQQSLDQGLQFLIQYYNGEERAKGNILERFSAQQFPDLHSELNLSSLELGDSALYFCASSVAPDTGELFFGEGSRLTVL.